These 11 T cell receptor beta chains were all obtained from the same sample, sequenced in a study of T cells after posttransplantation cyclophosphamide. Only in-frame clones appear in the TCRdb table, and some are missing; sequencing was by immunoSEQ multiplex PCR. The sample has about 18,000 clones; roughly 85% are singletons. The sequencing sample was made of memory CD4+ T cells sorted from blood. Every receptor here comes from a young man in good health and a related stem cell transplant donor.

The chain has TRBV28 and TRBJ2-3; D gene uncertain. The ends were cut back, 5 bases at V and 1 base at J, with 10 bases in the middle. Germline-derived CDR1 and CDR2 are MDHEN and SYDVKM. The CDR3 is made up of 14 amino acids. CDR3 amino acids: CASSPLSGTDTQYF. The CDR3 DNA reads TGTGCCAGCAGTCCCCTGTCAGGCACAGATACGCAGTATTTT.

This rearrangement joins TRBV7-8 to TRBJ1-1, with 7 bases fitting TRBD1. The V and J ends lost 0 bases and 1 base, in that order; junction bases with no gene match: 8. This CDR3 comprises 17 residues. Per germline, CDR1 SGHVS and CDR2 FQNEAQ. This CDR3 is CASSLAPRQGGNTEAFF. The CDR3 coding sequence is TGTGCCAGCAGCTTAGCCCCTCGACAGGGAGGGAACACTGAAGCTTTCTTT.

This chain links TRBV10-3 with TRBJ2-2; 7 positions match TRBD1. Looked up from germline, CDR1 is ENHRY and CDR2 is SYGVKD. V was pared by 11 bases and J by 8 bases, with 8 bases of the junction left unmatched. The CDR3 is 12 residues long. CDR3 sequence (DNA): TGTGCCGCAGGGGGTTCGCGAGGGGAGCTGTTTTTT. Encoded protein: CAAGGSRGELFF.

The CDR3 spells CASSPRVGMQGRKETQYF. In DNA, the CDR3 is TGTGCCAGCAGCCCGCGAGTGGGGATGCAGGGTCGAAAAGAGACCCAGTACTTC. The chain links TRBV21-1 to TRBJ2-5; the table calls TRBD1, which could not be checked here. TRBV21-1 is a listed pseudogene. CDR3 length: 18 residues.

The rearrangement links TRBV25-1 to TRBJ2-3, with TRBD1 as a possible D gene (6 bases). Between the trimmed V and J ends, which lost 3 bases and 5 bases, there was a span of 15 bases. CDR3 size: 15 residues. Germline V CDR1 and CDR2: MGHDK, SYGVNS. CDR3 nucleotide sequence: TGTGCCAGCAGTGATCCGTATGGGGGCGGAGATACGCAGTATTTT. Translated: CASSDPYGGGDTQYF.

The V gene is TRBV9, the J gene TRBJ1-4, with 11 nucleotides matching TRBD1. The V and J ends lost 3 bases and 7 bases, in that order; junction bases with no gene match: 5. CDR1 is SGDLS and CDR2 is YYNGEE in the germline V gene. The CDR3 consists of 15 residues. The CDR3 DNA is TGTGCCAGCAGCGCGGACAGGGGGCTATTTGAAAAACTGTTTTTT. This translates into CASSADRGLFEKLFF.

The chain recombines TRBV10-3 with TRBJ1-1, with 10 nucleotides matching TRBD1. J gave up 4 bases and V 6 bases, and 11 bases lay outside the gene matches. The CDR3 extends over 16 amino acids. CDR1 ENHRY and CDR2 SYGVKD come from the germline V gene. The CDR3 sequence is CAIRDPGTGAGTEAFF. In DNA, the CDR3 is TGTGCCATCAGGGATCCCGGGACAGGGGCGGGCACTGAAGCTTTCTTT.

The chain links TRBV5-8 to TRBJ1-5; D is undetermined. The CDR3 length is 15 residues. Trimming removed 4 bases from V and 0 bases from J, with 11 bases in between. Germline V lookup: CDR1 SGHTS, CDR2 YDEGEE. CDR3 nucleotide sequence: TGTGCCAGCAGCCCCACCGGGTTTAGCAATCAGCCCCAGCATTTT. It encodes CASSPTGFSNQPQHF.

The chain recombines TRBV4-1 with TRBJ2-3, with 9 bases matching TRBD1. Trimming cost V 3 bases and J 4 bases; bases outside gene matches: 5. Germline V gene data show CDR1 as MGHRA and CDR2 as YSYEKL. This CDR3 comprises 15 residues. The CDR3 is CASSQFGTGPDTQYF. As DNA, the CDR3 is TGCGCCAGCAGCCAGTTTGGGACAGGGCCAGATACGCAGTATTTT.

In its sample, this clone is medium-sized. The chain employs TRBV4-1 and TRBJ1-4; D gene unclear. With 0 bases removed from V and 6 bases from J, the gap between germline ends came to 14 bases. Germline V lookup: CDR1 MGHRA, CDR2 YSYEKL. This CDR3 has 16 amino acids. In DNA form, the CDR3 reads TGCGCCAGCAGCCAAGACTCAGCTCCGGGGTATGAAAAACTGTTTTTT. This gives the protein CASSQDSAPGYEKLFF.

This chain uses TRBV9 with TRBJ2-3; perhaps TRBD1 as D (5 bases). The CDR3 has 13 amino acids. Trimming took 1 base from V and 4 from J, leaving 7 bases between them. CDR1 is SGDLS, CDR2 YYNGEE, per germline. The CDR3 here is CASSVPGSDTQYF. In DNA form, the CDR3 reads TGTGCCAGCAGCGTACCAGGGTCAGATACGCAGTATTTT.